Sequencing of this T cell receptor (beta chain) was carried out in a study of T cells in Graves' hyperthyroidism and ophthalmopathy. Study as a whole: Specimen type is peripheral blood, collected at initial diagnosis prior to any treatment.

V was trimmed by 6 bases and J by 10 bases, leaving 19 bases between them. The CDR3 is 14 amino acids. TCR beta CDR3 region amplification was performed from RNA transcripts. Initially, a first-round RT-PCR of the TCR CDR3 employed the HTBI primer set. MiXCR, run by TCRdb on the multiplex PCR reads, gives a single entry per CDR3 protein. The data contain approximately 640,000 distinct CDR3 sequences, approximately 15% of them seen just once; the ten biggest clones take up 15% to 19%. Patients aged 18 to 65 had newly diagnosed hyperthyroidism of under 2 months' duration. Diagnosis relied on clinical symptoms, serum thyroxine and TRAb, thyroid ultrasound and orbital computed tomography.

The source is a man between 50 and 59 years old with Graves' hyperthyroidism. J is TRBJ1-5 and V is TRBV12-3 or TRBV12-4; D call uncertain. The source material was blood. The CDR3 sequence is CASSTGNLGSPQHF. For the CDR3, the DNA is TGTGCCAGCAGCACCGGGAACCTCGGGTCTCCCCAGCATTTT.